The 10 T cell receptor beta chains reported below all come from one sample, sequenced in a study of control samples from healthy donors and cancer patients. Data came from immunoSEQ multiplex PCR; TCRdb stores just in-frame clones and leaves some out. The repertoire holds around 140,000 clones, 90% to 95% seen once, with around 13% in the top ten. Sequencing input: blood. Receptors originate from a man between 35 and 55 years old in good health.

This rearrangement joins TRBV5-6 to TRBJ2-7; perhaps D is TRBD1 or TRBD2 (5 bases each). The CDR3 contains 12 residues. Trimming stripped 3 bases from V and 2 bases from J, with 6 bases between. The germline V gene encodes CDR1 SGHDT and CDR2 YYEEEE. The CDR3 loop is CASSWGTYEQYF. CDR3 in DNA: TGTGCCAGCAGCTGGGGGACCTACGAGCAGTACTTC.

This sequence joins TRBV5-6 and TRBJ2-5; 7 bases map to TRBD2. Germline lookup yields CDR1 SGHDT and CDR2 YYEEEE. The V and J ends lost 3 bases and 7 bases, in that order; junction bases with no gene match: 9. The length of the CDR3 is 14 residues. The CDR3 region has the DNA TGTGCCAGCAGCTCCGGACTAGTGGGTGGGACCCAGTACTTC. This codes for CASSSGLVGGTQYF.

The genes are TRBV5-1 and TRBJ1-2; TRBD1 agrees at 8 bases. Germline assignment: CDR1 SGHRS and CDR2 YFSETQ. J lost 8 bases, V lost 0 bases, and 9 bases had no gene match. This CDR3 spans 15 amino acids. CDR3 nucleotide sequence: TGCGCCAGCAGCTTGGATGTAGGACAGGGCGGAGGCTACACCTTC. Its translation: CASSLDVGQGGGYTF.

As to this clone: The junction and the germline gene differ at one end; a read error may be behind it. The V gene is TRBV4-1, the J gene TRBJ2-1, with 9 bases aligning to TRBD2. This CDR3 is built from 15 residues. The germline gives CDR1 MGHRA, CDR2 YSYEKL. The CDR3 protein is CASSALAGSYNGQFF. CDR3 coding DNA: TGCGCCAGCAGCGCTCTAGCGGGGTCCTACAATGGGCAGTTCTTC.

The V gene is TRBV15, the J gene TRBJ2-6, with TRBD2 matching 8 bases. The V gene's germline CDR1 is LNHNV and CDR2 YYDKDF (reference sequence). The CDR3 runs 15 residues. V shed 9 bases and J 2 bases; nucleotides not matched to a gene: 6. The CDR3 nucleotides are TGTGCCACGGCCGGGGGGGAAGCTGGGGCCAACGTCCTGACTTTC. This codes for CATAGGEAGANVLTF.

The chain joins TRBV11-2 to TRBJ2-2, with D perhaps matching TRBD1 or TRBD2 (5 bases each). V gave up 5 bases and J gave up 6 bases, with 19 bases separating them. CDR1 is SGHAT and CDR2 is FQNNGV in the germline V gene. The CDR3 spans 16 residues. The CDR3, as DNA: TGTGCCAGCAGCCCTCGGGGCGACAGCCTACCCGGGGAGCTGTTTTTT. It translates to CASSPRGDSLPGELFF.

The chain uses TRBV12-3 or TRBV12-4 and TRBJ1-3; D gene unclear. Trimming left V 10 bases short and J 0 bases short, with 10 bases between. This CDR3 comprises 13 residues. CDR3 nucleotide sequence: TGTGCCACCCAGGCGAACTCTGGAAACACCATATATTTT. This translates into CATQANSGNTIYF.

V gene TRBV5-4 combines with J gene TRBJ2-7, with no clear D. The CDR3 runs 13 residues. V lost 1 base and J lost 6, with 11 bases in between. The germline gives CDR1 SGHNT, CDR2 YYREEE (reference sequence). The CDR3 loop reads CASSLMGLGEQYF. CDR3 in DNA: TGTGCCAGCAGCTTGATGGGGTTAGGCGAGCAGTACTTC.

The chain carries TRBV4-1 and TRBJ2-1; 9 bases are shared with TRBD2. With V trimmed by 3 bases and J by 7 bases, 7 bases remained unmatched. CDR1 and CDR2 (germline): MGHRA, YSYEKL. This CDR3 is 15 amino acids long. DNA for the CDR3: TGCGCCAGCAGCCAGGGGCTAGCGGGGACTAATGAGCAGTTCTTC. Amino acids: CASSQGLAGTNEQFF.

The chain uses TRBV19 and TRBJ2-3; a weak D match, TRBD1 (5 bases). From germline, CDR1 is LNHDA and CDR2 SQIVND (reference sequence). The V end lost 5 bases, the J end lost 3 bases, and 15 bases lay between the germline ends. This CDR3 is 15 amino acids long. CDR3 coding DNA: TGTGCCAGTAGTCCCCGTGTCAGGGTTACAGATACGCAGTATTTT. The encoded protein is CASSPRVRVTDTQYF.